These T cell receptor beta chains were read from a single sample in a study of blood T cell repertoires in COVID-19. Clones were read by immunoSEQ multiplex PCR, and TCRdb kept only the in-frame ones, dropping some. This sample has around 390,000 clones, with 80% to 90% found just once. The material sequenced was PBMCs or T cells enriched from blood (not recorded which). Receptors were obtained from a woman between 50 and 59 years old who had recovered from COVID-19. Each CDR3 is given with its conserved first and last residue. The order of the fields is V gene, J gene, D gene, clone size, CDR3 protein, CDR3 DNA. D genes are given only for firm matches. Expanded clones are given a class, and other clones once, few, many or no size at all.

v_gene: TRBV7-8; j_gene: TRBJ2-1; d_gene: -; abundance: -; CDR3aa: CASRQGQLDEQFF; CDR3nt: TGTGCCAGCAGGCAAGGACAGTTGGATGAGCAGTTCTTC
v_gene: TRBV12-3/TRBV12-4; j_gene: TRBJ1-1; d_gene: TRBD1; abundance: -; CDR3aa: CASSLQLTGGAFF; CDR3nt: TGTGCCAGCAGTCTGCAGTTGACAGGGGGAGCTTTCTTT
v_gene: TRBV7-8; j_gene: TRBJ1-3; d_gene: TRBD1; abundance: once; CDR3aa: CASSLAPRGRSGNTIYF; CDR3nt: TGTGCCAGCAGCTTAGCACCCAGGGGGAGATCTGGAAACACCATATATTTT
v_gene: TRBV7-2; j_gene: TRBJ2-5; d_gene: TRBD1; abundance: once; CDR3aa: CASSPYWDRGRQTQYF; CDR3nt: TGTGCCAGCAGCCCATACTGGGACAGGGGCAGGCAGACCCAGTACTTC
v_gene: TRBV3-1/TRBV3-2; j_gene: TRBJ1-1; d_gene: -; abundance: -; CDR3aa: CASSQIRSGGTEAFF; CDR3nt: TGTGCCAGCAGCCAAATCAGGTCGGGGGGGACTGAAGCTTTCTTT
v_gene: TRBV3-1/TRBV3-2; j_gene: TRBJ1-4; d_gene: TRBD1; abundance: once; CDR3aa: CASSQSRRGLGEKLFF; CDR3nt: TGTGCCAGCAGCCAAAGCCGCAGGGGGCTTGGGGAAAAACTGTTTTTT
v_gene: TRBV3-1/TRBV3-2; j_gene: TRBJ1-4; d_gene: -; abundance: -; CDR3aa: CATPGVRGEKLFF; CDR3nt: TGTGCCACCCCGGGGGTTCGGGGGGAAAAACTGTTTTTT
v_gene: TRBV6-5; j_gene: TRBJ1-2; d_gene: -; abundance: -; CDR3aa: CAAWEKVNGYTF; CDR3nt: TGTGCCGCCTGGGAGAAGGTAAATGGCTACACCTTC
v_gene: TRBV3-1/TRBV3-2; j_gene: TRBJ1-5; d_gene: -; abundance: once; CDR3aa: CASSQAGFQPQHF; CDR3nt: TGTGCCAGCAGCCAAGCGGGGTTTCAGCCCCAGCATTTT
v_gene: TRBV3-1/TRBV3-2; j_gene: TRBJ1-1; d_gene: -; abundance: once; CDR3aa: CASRPTQTVNTEAFF; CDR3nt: TGTGCCAGCAGACCCACCCAGACAGTGAACACTGAAGCTTTCTTT
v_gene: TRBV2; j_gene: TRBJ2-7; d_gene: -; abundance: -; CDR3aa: CASTSGGAQTRQYF; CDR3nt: TGTGCCAGCACCTCAGGTGGGGCTCAGACTAGACAGTACTTC
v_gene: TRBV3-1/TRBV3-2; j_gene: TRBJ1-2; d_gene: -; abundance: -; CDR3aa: CASSPTGITNYGYTF; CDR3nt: TGTGCCAGCAGCCCTACCGGGATTACTAACTATGGCTACACCTTC
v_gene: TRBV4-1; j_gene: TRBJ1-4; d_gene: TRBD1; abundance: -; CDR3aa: CASRPGQLPATNEKLFF; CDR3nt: TGCGCCAGTCGACCGGGACAGTTACCTGCAACTAATGAAAAACTGTTTTTT
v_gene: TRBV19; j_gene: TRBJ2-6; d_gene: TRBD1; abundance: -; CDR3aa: CASSSRGQASGANVLTF; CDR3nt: TGTGCCAGTAGTTCGAGGGGACAGGCCTCTGGGGCCAACGTCCTGACTTTC
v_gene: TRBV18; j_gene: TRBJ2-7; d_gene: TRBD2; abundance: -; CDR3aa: CASSLSGGMTYEQYF; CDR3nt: TGTGCCAGCTCACTGAGCGGGGGGATGACCTACGAGCAGTACTTC
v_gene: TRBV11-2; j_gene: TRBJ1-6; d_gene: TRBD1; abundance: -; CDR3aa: CASSLGQGSNSPLHF; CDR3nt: TGTGCCAGCAGCTTAGGACAGGGATCAAATTCACCCCTCCACTTT
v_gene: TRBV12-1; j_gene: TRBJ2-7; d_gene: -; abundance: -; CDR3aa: CASSFGTGRRYEQYF; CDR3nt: TGTGCCAGCAGCTTTGGGACAGGGCGTAGGTACGAGCAGTACTTC
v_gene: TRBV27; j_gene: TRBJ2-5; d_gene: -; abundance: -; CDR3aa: CASSPGVELQETQYF; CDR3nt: TGTGCCAGCAGTCCCGGCGTCGAACTACAAGAGACCCAGTACTTC
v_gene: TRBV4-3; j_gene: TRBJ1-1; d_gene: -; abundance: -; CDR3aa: CASRQGLNTEAFF; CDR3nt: TGCGCCAGCAGGCAGGGCTTGAACACTGAAGCTTTCTTT
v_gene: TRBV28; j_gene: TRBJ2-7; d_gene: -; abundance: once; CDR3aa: CASSLGGFEQYF; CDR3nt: TGTGCCAGCAGTTTAGGGGGGTTTGAGCAGTACTTC
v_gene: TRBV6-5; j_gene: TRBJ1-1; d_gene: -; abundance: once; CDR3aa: CASNAYMNTEAFF; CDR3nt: TGTGCCAGCAACGCGTATATGAACACTGAAGCTTTCTTT
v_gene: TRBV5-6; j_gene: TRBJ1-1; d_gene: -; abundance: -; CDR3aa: CASSVGTDRNTEAFF; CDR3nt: TGTGCCAGCAGCGTCGGGACTGATCGAAACACTGAAGCTTTCTTT
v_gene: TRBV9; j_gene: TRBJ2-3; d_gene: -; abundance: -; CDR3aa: CASSVGSVSTDTQYF; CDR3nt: TGTGCCAGCAGCGTAGGCTCAGTTAGCACAGATACGCAGTATTTT
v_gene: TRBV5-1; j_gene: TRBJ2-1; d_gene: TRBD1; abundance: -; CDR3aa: CASSFQGASYNEQFF; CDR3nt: TGCGCCAGCAGCTTCCAGGGGGCTTCCTACAATGAGCAGTTCTTC
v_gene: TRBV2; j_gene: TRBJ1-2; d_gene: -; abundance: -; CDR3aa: CASSEAWYSANYGYTF; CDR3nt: TGTGCCAGCAGTGAAGCCTGGTATTCGGCTAACTATGGCTACACCTTC
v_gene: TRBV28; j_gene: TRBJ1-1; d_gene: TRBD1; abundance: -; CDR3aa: CASSPSGTGATEAFF; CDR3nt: TGTGCCAGCAGTCCGTCCGGGACAGGGGCCACTGAAGCTTTCTTT
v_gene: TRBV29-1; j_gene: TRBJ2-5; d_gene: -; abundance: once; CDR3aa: CSVGFRETQYF; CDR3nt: TGCAGCGTTGGTTTCAGGGAGACCCAGTACTTC
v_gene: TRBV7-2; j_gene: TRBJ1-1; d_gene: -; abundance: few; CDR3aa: CASSLGGGGTEAFF; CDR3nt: TGTGCCAGCAGCTTAGGAGGGGGGGGAACTGAAGCTTTCTTT
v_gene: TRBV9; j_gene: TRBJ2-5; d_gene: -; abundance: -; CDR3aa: CASGSGQETQYF; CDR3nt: TGTGCCAGCGGTAGCGGCCAAGAGACCCAGTACTTC
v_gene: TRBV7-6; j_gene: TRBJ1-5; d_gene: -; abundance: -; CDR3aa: CASSLDRGSNQPQHF; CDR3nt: TGTGCCAGCAGCTTAGATCGGGGGAGCAATCAGCCCCAGCATTTT
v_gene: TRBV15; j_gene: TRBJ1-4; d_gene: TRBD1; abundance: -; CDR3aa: CATSRESKRQGNEKLFF; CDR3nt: TGTGCCACCAGCAGAGAATCCAAGAGACAGGGGAATGAAAAACTGTTTTTT
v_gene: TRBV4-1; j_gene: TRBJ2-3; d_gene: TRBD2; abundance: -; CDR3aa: CASSLQAGETRDTQYF; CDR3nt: TGCGCCAGCAGCCTCCAAGCGGGGGAGACGCGGGATACGCAGTATTTT
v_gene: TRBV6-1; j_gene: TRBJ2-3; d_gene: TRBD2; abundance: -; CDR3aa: CASSAYMGRGGTDTQYF; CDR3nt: TGTGCCAGCAGTGCCTACATGGGGCGGGGGGGCACAGATACGCAGTATTTT
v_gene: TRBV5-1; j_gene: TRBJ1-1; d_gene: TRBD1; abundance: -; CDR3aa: CASSFGTGDGTEAFF; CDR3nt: TGCGCCAGCAGCTTCGGGACAGGGGACGGGACTGAAGCTTTCTTT
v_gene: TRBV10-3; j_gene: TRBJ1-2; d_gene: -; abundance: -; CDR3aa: CAINRASEYGYTF; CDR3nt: TGTGCCATTAACAGGGCGTCCGAATATGGCTACACCTTC
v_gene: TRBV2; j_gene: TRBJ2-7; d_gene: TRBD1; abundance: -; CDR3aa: CASSGQGVGEQYF; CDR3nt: TGTGCCAGCAGTGGTCAGGGGGTTGGCGAGCAGTACTTC
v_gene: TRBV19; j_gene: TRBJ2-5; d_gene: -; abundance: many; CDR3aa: CASRQAGETQYF; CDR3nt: TGTGCCAGCAGACAGGCGGGAGAGACCCAGTACTTC
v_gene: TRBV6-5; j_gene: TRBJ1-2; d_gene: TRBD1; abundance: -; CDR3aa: CASSHTGESGGYTF; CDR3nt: TGTGCCAGCAGCCACACAGGGGAGTCTGGAGGCTACACCTTC
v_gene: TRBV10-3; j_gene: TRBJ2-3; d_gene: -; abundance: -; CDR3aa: CAISEAGQTTDTQYF; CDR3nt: TGTGCCATCAGTGAGGCCGGACAGACCACAGATACGCAGTATTTT
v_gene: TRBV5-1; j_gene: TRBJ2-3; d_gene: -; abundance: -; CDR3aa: CASSSSTDRYTQYF; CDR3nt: TGCGCCAGCAGCTCAAGTACAGACAGATATACGCAGTATTTT
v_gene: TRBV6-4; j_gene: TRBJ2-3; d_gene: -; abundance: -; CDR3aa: CASSDGRGTDTQYF; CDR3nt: TGTGCCAGCAGTGACGGTAGAGGGACAGATACGCAGTATTTT
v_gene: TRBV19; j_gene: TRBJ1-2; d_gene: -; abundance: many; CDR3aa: CASSRQDGNYGYTF; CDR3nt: TGTGCCAGTAGTAGGCAGGATGGTAACTATGGCTACACCTTC
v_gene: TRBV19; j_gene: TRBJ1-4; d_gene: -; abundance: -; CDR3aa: CASSPGRYEKLFF; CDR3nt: TGTGCCAGTAGCCCGGGTCGATACGAAAAACTGTTTTTT
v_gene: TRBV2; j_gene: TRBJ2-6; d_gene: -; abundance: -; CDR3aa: CASSAGAGANVLTF; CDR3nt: TGTGCCAGCAGTGCCGGGGCTGGGGCCAACGTCCTGACTTTC
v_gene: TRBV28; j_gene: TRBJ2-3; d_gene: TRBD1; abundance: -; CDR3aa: CASSLDRATYF; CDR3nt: TGTGCCAGCAGTTTAGACAGGGCTACGTATTTT
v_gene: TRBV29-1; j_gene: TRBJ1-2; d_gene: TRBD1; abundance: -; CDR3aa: CSVDTGGWYGYTF; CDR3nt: TGCAGCGTTGATACAGGGGGGTGGTATGGCTACACCTTC
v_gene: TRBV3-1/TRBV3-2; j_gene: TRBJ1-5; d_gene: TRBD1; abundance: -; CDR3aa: CASSQVQGALHF; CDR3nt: TGTGCCAGCAGCCAAGTCCAGGGGGCCCTGCATTTT
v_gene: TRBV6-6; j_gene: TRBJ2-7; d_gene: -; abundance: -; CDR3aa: CASSYGGRNVGYEQYF; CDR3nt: TGTGCCAGCAGTTACGGGGGCAGAAACGTCGGGTACGAGCAGTACTTC
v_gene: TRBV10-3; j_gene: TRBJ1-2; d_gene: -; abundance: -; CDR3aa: CAISAEMIALLNYGYTF; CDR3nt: TGTGCCATCAGTGCCGAGATGATCGCCTTACTTAACTATGGCTACACCTTC
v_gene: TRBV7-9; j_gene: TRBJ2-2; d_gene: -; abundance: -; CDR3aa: CASSLGTRAGELFF; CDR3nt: TGTGCCAGCAGCCTCGGGACAAGGGCCGGGGAGCTGTTTTTT
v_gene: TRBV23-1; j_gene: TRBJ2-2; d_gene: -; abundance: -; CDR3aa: CASSHTGPNTGELFF; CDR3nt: TGCGCCAGCAGTCACACAGGGCCGAACACCGGGGAGCTGTTTTTT
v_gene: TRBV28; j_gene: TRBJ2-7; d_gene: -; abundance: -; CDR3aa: CASSRYRVSNYEQYF; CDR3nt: TGTGCCAGCAGTCGCTATCGGGTTAGTAACTACGAGCAGTACTTC